The T cell receptor (beta chain) described here comes from a study of spatial heterogeneity in lung cancer. On each TCR cDNA molecule, a unique molecular identifier was present. MiXCR, run by TCRdb on the 5' RACE reads, gives a single entry per CDR3 protein. The sample has about 13,000 distinct CDR3 sequences; 4.5% to 6% are singletons. Time point denoted: sample taken at primary tumor resection. From tumor, nontumor lung or frozen PBMC, whole RNA was taken unsorted for sequencing. This CDR3 is 13 amino acids long. Per germline, CDR1 LNHDA and CDR2 SQIVND (reference sequence). Trimming shortened V by 4 bases and J by 7 bases, and 10 bases separated the two germline ends. General study findings and limits: Expanded TCRs that were ubiquitous or regional had counts tracking ubiquitous and regional nonsynonymous mutations, respectively. Coverage of tumor T cells, by estimate, reached around 7% for alpha chains and 13% for beta chains. Tumor mutation counts were tracked by expanded intratumoral alpha and beta TCR counts.

This clonotype has ten or more counts. Its target is unknown. The chain couples TRBV19 to TRBJ2-2; D uncertain. The source of this sequence is a female donor with early-stage non-small cell lung cancer. The sequencing used lung tumor tissue, collected at surgery. The CDR3 protein is CASSSPLGGELFF. CDR3 in DNA: TGTGCCAGTAGTAGCCCCTTGGGCGGGGAGCTGTTTTTT.